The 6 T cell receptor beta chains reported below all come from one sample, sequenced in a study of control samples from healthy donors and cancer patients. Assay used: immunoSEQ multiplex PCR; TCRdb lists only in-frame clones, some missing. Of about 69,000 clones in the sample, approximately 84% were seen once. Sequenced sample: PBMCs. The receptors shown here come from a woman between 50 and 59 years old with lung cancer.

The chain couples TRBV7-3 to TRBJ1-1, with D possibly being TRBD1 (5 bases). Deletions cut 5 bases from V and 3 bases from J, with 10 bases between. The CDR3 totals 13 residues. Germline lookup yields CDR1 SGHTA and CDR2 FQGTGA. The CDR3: CASSQQVDTEAFF. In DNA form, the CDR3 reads TGTGCCAGCAGCCAACAGGTGGACACTGAAGCTTTCTTT.

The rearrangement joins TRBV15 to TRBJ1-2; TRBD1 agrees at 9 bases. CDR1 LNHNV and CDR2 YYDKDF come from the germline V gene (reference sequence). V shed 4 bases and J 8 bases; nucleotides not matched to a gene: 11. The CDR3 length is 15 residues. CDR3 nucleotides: TGTGCCACCAGCACAACCGGGACAGGGAAGTTAGGCTACACCTTC. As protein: CATSTTGTGKLGYTF. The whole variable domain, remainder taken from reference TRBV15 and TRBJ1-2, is DAMVIQNPRYQVTQFGKPVTLSCSQTLNHNVMYWYQQKSSQAPKLLFHYYDKDFNNEADTPDNFQSRRPNTSFCFLDIRSPGLGDTAMYLCATSTTGTGKLGYTFGSGTRLTVV.

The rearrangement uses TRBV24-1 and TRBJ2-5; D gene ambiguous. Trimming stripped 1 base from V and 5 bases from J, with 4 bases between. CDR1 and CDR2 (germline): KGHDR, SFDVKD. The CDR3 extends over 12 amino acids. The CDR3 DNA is TGTGCCACCAGTGATTTAGGTGAGACCCAGTACTTC. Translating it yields CATSDLGETQYF.

The chain's CDR3 is CASSLTKQGWDIQYF. CDR3 DNA sequence: TGTGCCAGCAGCTTAACGAAACAAGGGTGGGACATTCAGTACTTC. This chain uses TRBV7-3 with TRBJ2-4, with D hard to call. Per germline, CDR1 SGHTA and CDR2 FQGTGA. CDR3 size: 15 residues. Between the trimmed V and J ends, which lost 0 bases and 8 bases, there was a span of 14 bases.

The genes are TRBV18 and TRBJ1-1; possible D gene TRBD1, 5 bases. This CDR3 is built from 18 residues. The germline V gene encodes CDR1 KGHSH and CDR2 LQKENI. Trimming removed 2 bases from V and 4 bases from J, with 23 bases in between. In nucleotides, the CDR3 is TGTGCCAGCTCACCAACCCATTGGGGGGGAGGTAAGGCCACTGAAGCTTTCTTT. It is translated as CASSPTHWGGGKATEAFF.

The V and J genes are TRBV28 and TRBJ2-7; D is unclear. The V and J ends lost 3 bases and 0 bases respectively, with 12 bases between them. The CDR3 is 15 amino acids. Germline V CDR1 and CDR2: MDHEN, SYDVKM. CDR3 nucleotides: TGTGCCAGCAGTTTGAGTGACCGTTACTCCTACGAGCAGTACTTC. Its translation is CASSLSDRYSYEQYF.